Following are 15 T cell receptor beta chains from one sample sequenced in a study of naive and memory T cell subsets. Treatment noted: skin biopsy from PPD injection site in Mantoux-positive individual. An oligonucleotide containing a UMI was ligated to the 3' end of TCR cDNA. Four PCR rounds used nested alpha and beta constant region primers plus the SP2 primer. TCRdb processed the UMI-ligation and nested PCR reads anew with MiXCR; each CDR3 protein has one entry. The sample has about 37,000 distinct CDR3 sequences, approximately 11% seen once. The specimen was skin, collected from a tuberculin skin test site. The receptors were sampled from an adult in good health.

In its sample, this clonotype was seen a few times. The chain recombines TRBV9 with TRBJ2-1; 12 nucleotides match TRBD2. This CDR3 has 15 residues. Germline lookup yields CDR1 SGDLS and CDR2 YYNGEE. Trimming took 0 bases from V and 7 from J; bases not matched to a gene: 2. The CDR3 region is CASSVGLAGGNEQFF. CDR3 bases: TGTGCCAGCAGCGTAGGCCTAGCGGGAGGGAATGAGCAGTTCTTC. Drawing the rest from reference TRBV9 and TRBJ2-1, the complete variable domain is DSGVTQTPKHLITATGQRVTLRCSPRSGDLSVYWYQQSLDQGLQFLIQYYNGEERAKGNILERFSAQQFPDLHSELNLSSLELGDSALYFCASSVGLAGGNEQFFGPGTRLTVL.

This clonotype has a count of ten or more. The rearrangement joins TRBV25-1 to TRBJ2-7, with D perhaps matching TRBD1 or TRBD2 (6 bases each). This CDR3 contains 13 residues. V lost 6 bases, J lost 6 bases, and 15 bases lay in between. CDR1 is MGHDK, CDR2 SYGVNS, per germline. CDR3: CASSWRGGLEQYF. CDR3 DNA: TGTGCCAGCAGCTGGCGTGGGGGGCTCGAGCAGTACTTC.

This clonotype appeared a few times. The CDR3 coding sequence is TGTGCCAGCAGCCCCTTTGGGCGGGGAGAGACCCAGTACTTC. Amino acid sequence: CASSPFGRGETQYF. This rearrangement joins TRBV7-2 to TRBJ2-5; TRBD2 is a possible D gene (6 bases). Trimming pared 5 bases from V and 4 bases from J, leaving 14 bases between. The CDR3 is 14 amino acids. The V gene's germline CDR1 is SGHTA and CDR2 FQGNSA.

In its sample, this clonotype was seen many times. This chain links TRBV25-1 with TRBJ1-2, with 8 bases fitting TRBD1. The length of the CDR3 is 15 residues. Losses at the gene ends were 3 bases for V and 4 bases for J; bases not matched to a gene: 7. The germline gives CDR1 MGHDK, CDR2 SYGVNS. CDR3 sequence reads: CASSDRTGTGYGYTF. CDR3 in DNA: TGTGCCAGCAGTGATAGGACAGGGACCGGCTATGGCTACACCTTC.

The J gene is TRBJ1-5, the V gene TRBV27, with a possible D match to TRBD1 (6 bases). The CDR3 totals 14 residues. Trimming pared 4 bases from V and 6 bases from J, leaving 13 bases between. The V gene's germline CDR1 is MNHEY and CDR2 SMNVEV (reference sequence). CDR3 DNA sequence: TGTGCCAGCAGTTACAGGGCGCCGAGTCAGCCCCAGCATTTT. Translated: CASSYRAPSQPQHF.

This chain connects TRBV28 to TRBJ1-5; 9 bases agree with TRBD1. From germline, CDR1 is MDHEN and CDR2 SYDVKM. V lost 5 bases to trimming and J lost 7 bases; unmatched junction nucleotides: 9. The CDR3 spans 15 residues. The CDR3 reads CASSPTTGGGQPQHF. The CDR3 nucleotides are TGTGCCAGCAGTCCAACTACAGGGGGCGGGCAGCCCCAGCATTTT.

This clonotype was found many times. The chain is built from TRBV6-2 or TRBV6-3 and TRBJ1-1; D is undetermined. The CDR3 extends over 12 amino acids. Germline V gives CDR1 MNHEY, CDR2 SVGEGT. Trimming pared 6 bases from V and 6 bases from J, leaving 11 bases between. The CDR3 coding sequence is TGTGCCAGCAGCCGCCAGGACTCTGAAGCTTTCTTT. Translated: CASSRQDSEAFF.

DNA for the CDR3: TGCAGTGGAGACAGACCAAAGTTGATGTCGACTGAAGCTTTCTTT. Protein: CSGDRPKLMSTEAFF. The V call is TRBV20-1, the J call TRBJ1-1; the D gene is possibly TRBD1 (5 bases). V lost 7 bases and J 5 bases, leaving 23 bases between the germline ends. This CDR3 spans 15 amino acids. Per the germline V gene, CDR1 is DFQATT and CDR2 is SNEGSKA (reference sequence).

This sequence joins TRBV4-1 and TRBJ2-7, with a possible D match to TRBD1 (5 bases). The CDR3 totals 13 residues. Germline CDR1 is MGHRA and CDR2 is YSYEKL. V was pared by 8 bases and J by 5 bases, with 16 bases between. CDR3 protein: CASGRDSGNEQYF. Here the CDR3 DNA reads TGCGCCAGCGGCCGAGACAGTGGCAACGAGCAGTACTTC.

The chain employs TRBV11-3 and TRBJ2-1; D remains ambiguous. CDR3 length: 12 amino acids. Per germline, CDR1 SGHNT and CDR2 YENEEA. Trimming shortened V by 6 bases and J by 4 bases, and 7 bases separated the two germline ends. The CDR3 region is CASSLRYNEQFF. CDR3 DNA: TGTGCCAGCAGTCTAAGGTACAATGAGCAGTTCTTC.

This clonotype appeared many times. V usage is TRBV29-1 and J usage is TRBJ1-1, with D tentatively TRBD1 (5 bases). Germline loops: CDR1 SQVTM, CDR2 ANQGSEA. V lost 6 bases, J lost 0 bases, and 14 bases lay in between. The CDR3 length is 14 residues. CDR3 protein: CSVGGGELNTEAFF. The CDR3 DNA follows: TGCAGCGTCGGGGGGGGTGAGTTGAACACTGAAGCTTTCTTT.

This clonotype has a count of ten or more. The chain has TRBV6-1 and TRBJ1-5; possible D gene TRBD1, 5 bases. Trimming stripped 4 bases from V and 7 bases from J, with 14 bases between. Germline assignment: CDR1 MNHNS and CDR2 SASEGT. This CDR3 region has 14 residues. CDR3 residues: CASSGMQGIQPQHF. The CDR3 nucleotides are TGTGCCAGCAGTGGGATGCAGGGAATACAGCCCCAGCATTTT.

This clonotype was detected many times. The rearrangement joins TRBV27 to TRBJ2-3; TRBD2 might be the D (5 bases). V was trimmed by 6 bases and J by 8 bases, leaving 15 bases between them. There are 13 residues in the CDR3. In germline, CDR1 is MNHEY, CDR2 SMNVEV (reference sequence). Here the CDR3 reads CASSATSRGTQYF. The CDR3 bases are TGTGCCAGCAGCGCCACTAGTCGAGGTACGCAGTATTTT.

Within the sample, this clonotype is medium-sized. Here the CDR3 reads CASSYGQGAVTDTQYF. The CDR3 DNA reads TGTGCCAGCAGTTATGGACAGGGGGCTGTGACAGATACGCAGTATTTT. The V and J genes are TRBV12-3 or TRBV12-4 and TRBJ2-3; the match to TRBD1 covers 11 bases. The CDR3 has 16 residues. With V trimmed by 4 bases and J by 3 bases, 6 bases remained unmatched.

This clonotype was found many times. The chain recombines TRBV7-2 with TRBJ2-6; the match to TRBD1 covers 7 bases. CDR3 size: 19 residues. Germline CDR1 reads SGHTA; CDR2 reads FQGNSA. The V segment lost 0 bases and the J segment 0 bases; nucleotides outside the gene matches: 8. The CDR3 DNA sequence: TGTGCCAGCAGCTTAGCCTTCGGGACAGCGAACTCTGGGGCCAACGTCCTGACTTTC. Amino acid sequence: CASSLAFGTANSGANVLTF.